The sequence of this T cell receptor (beta chain) was determined in a study of control samples from healthy donors and cancer patients. Sequencing was performed with immunoSEQ multiplex PCR; in TCRdb, only in-frame clones are kept and a portion is missing. Of 150,000 to 200,000 clones in the sample, approximately 90% were seen once. This receptor was obtained from a man younger than 40 in good health. Source material: blood.

CDR3 in DNA: TGTGCCAGCAGCTTGGAGGAGGGGGCGGGAAAAGCTTTCTTT. Translation gives CASSLEEGAGKAFF. The V and J genes are TRBV5-6 and TRBJ1-1, with TRBD1 matching over 7 bases. Germline CDR1 reads SGHDT; CDR2 reads YYEEEE. The CDR3 runs to 14 residues. The J segment lost 9 bases and the V segment lost 0 bases, leaving 8 bases of the junction unmatched.